The 16 T cell receptor beta chains in this list originate from one sample, sequenced in a study of T-cell reconstitution after alpha-beta-depleted transplantation in children. Unique molecular identifiers were incorporated during preparation of the TCRbeta library. TCRdb reprocessed the PCR reads with MiXCR, giving one entry per CDR3 protein. The data contain around 94,000 distinct CDR3 sequences, roughly 7.6% of them singletons. The specimen was PBMCs, collected before TCRalphabeta/CD19-depleted stem cell transplant. The origin of the receptors is a boy aged 2 to 9 with acute lymphoblastic leukemia, due to receive a stem cell transplant.

This clonotype was picked up many times. The genes are TRBV3-1 and TRBJ2-7; D is unclear. CDR1 and CDR2 (germline): LGHDT, YNNKEL (reference sequence). Trimming took 0 bases from V and 3 from J, leaving 6 bases between them. The CDR3 is made up of 13 amino acids. The CDR3 loop reads CASSQEADYEQYF. The CDR3 DNA is TGTGCCAGCAGCCAAGAGGCCGACTACGAGCAGTACTTC.

Judged by abundance, this clonotype is medium-sized. The J gene is TRBJ2-2, the V gene TRBV12-3 or TRBV12-4; D is uncertain. Trimming cost V 3 bases and J 7 bases, with 15 bases left between them. This CDR3 contains 15 residues. The CDR3 coding sequence is TGTGCCAGCAGTTTGTACGACGGTGTAGGCGGGGAGCTGTTTTTT. Protein sequence: CASSLYDGVGGELFF.

The genes are TRBV20-1 and TRBJ1-1, with no clear D. From germline, CDR1 is DFQATT and CDR2 SNEGSKA (reference sequence). The CDR3 is 12 residues long. V was shortened by 5 bases and J by 5 bases, with 12 bases between the two germline ends. The CDR3 nucleotides read TGCAGTGCTGACGGGGTGGGGACTGAAGCTTTCTTT. Translated, it gives CSADGVGTEAFF.

The rearrangement joins TRBV20-1 to TRBJ1-1; 8 bases line up with TRBD1. Germline lookup yields CDR1 DFQATT and CDR2 SNEGSKA (reference sequence). The CDR3 covers 12 residues. Trimming at V came to 2 bases and at J to 7 bases, leaving 3 bases not matched to a gene. The CDR3 is CSARRGTGEAFF. The CDR3 coding sequence is TGCAGTGCTAGACGGGGGACAGGTGAAGCTTTCTTT.

This clonotype was counted ten times or more. The genes are TRBV11-3 and TRBJ2-3; 7 positions match TRBD1. In germline, CDR1 is SGHNT, CDR2 YENEEA. The junction had 6 bases not matched to a gene; V was cut back by 5 bases and J by 4 bases. The length of the CDR3 is 14 residues. The CDR3 nucleotides read TGTGCCAGCAGCGCCCGAGGGGGCGCAGATACGCAGTATTTT. Translation: CASSARGGADTQYF.

This clonotype was counted at least ten times. The rearrangement links TRBV15 to TRBJ2-3; 11 nucleotides agree with TRBD2. The CDR3 consists of 18 residues. Per germline, CDR1 LNHNV and CDR2 YYDKDF (reference sequence). After removal of 1 base from V and 6 bases from J, the junction contained 12 bases not matched to a gene. The CDR3 DNA reads TGTGCCACCAGCAGAGCCTCTACGGGACTAGCGGAGTTGGATACGCAGTATTTT. It specifies CATSRASTGLAELDTQYF.

This clonotype was observed a few times. The chain employs TRBV11-2 and TRBJ1-5; D gene uncertain. Trimming shortened V by 0 bases and J by 0 bases, and 6 bases separated the two germline ends. Germline CDR1 SGHAT, CDR2 FQNNGV. The CDR3 loop spans 15 amino acids. The CDR3 region is CASSLEGYSNQPQHF. The CDR3 nucleotides read TGTGCCAGCAGCTTAGAGGGATATAGCAATCAGCCCCAGCATTTT.

CDR3 region: CSARDRQGANQPQHF. In DNA form, the CDR3 reads TGCAGTGCTAGAGATCGGCAGGGGGCTAATCAGCCCCAGCATTTT. The rearrangement uses TRBV20-1 and TRBJ1-5; 8 bases map to TRBD1. CDR1 is DFQATT, CDR2 SNEGSKA, per germline (reference sequence). The CDR3 runs to 15 residues. Trimming removed 0 bases from V and 4 bases from J; junction bases left unmatched: 5.

Remarks on this clonotype: One end of the junction varies from germline; a read error may be responsible. The chain combines TRBV4-1 with TRBJ1-1; 7 bases line up with TRBD1. Germline-derived CDR1 and CDR2 are MGHRA and YSYEKL. This CDR3 has 16 amino acids. The CDR3 sequence is CDSSQATGAGNTEAFF. As DNA, the CDR3 is TGCGACAGCAGCCAAGCAACAGGGGCGGGGAACACTGAAGCTTTCTTT.

The CDR3 bases are TGTGCCAGCAGCATGACAGGGGGCAACACCGGGGAGCTGTTTTTT. Its translation: CASSMTGGNTGELFF. The chain links TRBV28 to TRBJ2-2; 10 bases line up with TRBD1. Per the germline V gene, CDR1 is MDHEN and CDR2 is SYDVKM. J was trimmed by 2 bases and V by 6 bases; bases with no gene match: 3. This CDR3 comprises 15 residues.

The sample holds a few counts of this clonotype. The V and J genes are TRBV21-1 and TRBJ1-5; TRBD1, the table's D call, lacks a check against the DNA. TRBV21-1 is termed a pseudogene. The length of the CDR3 is 18 residues. CDR3 in DNA: TGTGCCAGCAGCAAAGCAGTCCCCGGACAGAAGAGCAATCAGCCCCAGCATTTT. It specifies CASSKAVPGQKSNQPQHF.

This rearrangement joins TRBV25-1 to TRBJ1-2; D gene unclear. Trimming shortened V by 1 base and J by 4 bases, and 10 bases separated the two germline ends. This CDR3 is 14 amino acids long. CDR1 and CDR2 (germline): MGHDK, SYGVNS. CDR3 nucleotides: TGTGCCAGCAGTGAATTCTTTGAGGGCTATGGCTACACCTTC. It codes for CASSEFFEGYGYTF.

The chain recombines TRBV20-1 with TRBJ2-5; 7 nucleotides agree with TRBD1. The CDR3 consists of 14 residues. The germline CDR1 and CDR2 sequences are DFQATT and SNEGSKA (reference sequence). The junction had 10 bases not matched to a gene; V was cut back by 4 bases and J by 5 bases. CDR3 protein: CSATDRVVRETQYF. The CDR3 DNA sequence: TGCAGTGCTACCGACAGGGTCGTAAGGGAGACCCAGTACTTC.

This clonotype has at least ten counts. Written as DNA, the CDR3 is TGCAGGGGGATAACAGGGATGAACACTGAAGCTTTCTTT. It specifies CRGITGMNTEAFF. V and J are TRBV20-1 and TRBJ1-1; tentatively, D is TRBD1 (6 bases). Germline V lookup: CDR1 DFQATT, CDR2 SNEGSKA (reference sequence). This CDR3 contains 13 residues.

In regard to this clonotype: This sequence may be a read error, since a much larger clone differs from it by one base. The chain joins TRBV5-4 to TRBJ2-7, with TRBD1 identical over 8 bases. V was pared by 0 bases and J by 0 bases, with 2 bases of the junction left unmatched. Per germline, CDR1 SGHNT and CDR2 YYREEE (reference sequence). The CDR3 sequence is 15 residues long. The CDR3 DNA reads as TGTGCCAGCAGCTTGGTGGACAGGGCCTCCTACGAGCAGTACTTC. It encodes CASSLVDRASYEQYF.

This chain connects TRBV7-2 to TRBJ2-4; weak D call: TRBD2 (6 bases). The CDR3 runs 15 residues. Trimming removed 6 bases from V and 2 bases from J, with 14 bases in between. The germline gives CDR1 SGHTA, CDR2 FQGNSA. The CDR3 reads CASSSAAGTKNIQYF. The CDR3 DNA sequence: TGTGCCAGCAGTTCGGCGGCGGGGACCAAAAACATTCAGTACTTC.